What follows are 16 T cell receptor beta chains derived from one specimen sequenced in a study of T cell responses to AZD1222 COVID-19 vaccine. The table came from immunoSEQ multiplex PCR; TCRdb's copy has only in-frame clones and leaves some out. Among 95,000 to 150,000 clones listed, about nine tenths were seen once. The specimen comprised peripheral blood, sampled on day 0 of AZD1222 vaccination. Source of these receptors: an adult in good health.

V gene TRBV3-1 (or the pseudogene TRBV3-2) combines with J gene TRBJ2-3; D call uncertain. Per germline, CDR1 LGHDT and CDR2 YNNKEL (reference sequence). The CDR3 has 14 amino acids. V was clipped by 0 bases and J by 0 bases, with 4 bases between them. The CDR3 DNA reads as TGTGCCAGCAGCCAAGAAGTAAGCACAGATACGCAGTATTTT. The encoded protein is CASSQEVSTDTQYF.

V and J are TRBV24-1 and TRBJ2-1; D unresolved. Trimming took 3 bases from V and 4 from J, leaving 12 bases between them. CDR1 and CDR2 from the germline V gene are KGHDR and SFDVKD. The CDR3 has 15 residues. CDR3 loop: CATSDIQSFYNEQFF. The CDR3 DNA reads TGTGCCACCAGTGATATACAGAGCTTTTACAATGAGCAGTTCTTC.

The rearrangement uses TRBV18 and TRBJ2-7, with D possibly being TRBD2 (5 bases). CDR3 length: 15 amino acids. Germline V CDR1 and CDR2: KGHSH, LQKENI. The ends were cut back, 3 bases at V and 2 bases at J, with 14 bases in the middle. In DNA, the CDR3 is TGTGCCAGCTCACCGCAGCCGGGAAGCACCTACGAGCAGTACTTC. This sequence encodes CASSPQPGSTYEQYF. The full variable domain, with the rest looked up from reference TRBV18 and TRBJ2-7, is NAGVMQNPRHLVRRRGQEARLRCSPMKGHSHVYWYRQLPEEGLKFMVYLQKENIIDESGMPKERFSAEFPKEGPSILRIQQVVRGDSAAYFCASSPQPGSTYEQYFGPGTRLTVT.

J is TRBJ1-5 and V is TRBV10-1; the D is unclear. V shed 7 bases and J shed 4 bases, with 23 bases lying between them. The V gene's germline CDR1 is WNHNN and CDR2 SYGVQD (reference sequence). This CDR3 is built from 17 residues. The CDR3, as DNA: TGCGCCAGCACCCTGAGACCGGCCGGGGATAGGAATCAGCCCCAGCATTTT. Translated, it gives CASTLRPAGDRNQPQHF.

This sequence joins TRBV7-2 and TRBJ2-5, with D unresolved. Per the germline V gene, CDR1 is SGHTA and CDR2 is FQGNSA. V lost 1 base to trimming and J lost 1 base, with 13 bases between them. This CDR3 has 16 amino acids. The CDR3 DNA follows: TGTGCCAGCAGCTTAGATAGACCTCGCCCCCAAGAGACCCAGTACTTC. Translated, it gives CASSLDRPRPQETQYF. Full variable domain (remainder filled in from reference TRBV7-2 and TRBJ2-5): GAGVSQSPSNKVTEKGKDVELRCDPISGHTALYWYRQSLGQGLEFLIYFQGNSAPDKSGLPSDRFSAERTGGSVSTLTIQRTQQEDSAVYLCASSLDRPRPQETQYFGPGTRLLVL.

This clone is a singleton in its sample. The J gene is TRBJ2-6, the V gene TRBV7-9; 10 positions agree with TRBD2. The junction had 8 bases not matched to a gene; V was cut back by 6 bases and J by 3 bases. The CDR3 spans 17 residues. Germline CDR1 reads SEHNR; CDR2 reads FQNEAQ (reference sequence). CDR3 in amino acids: CASSFGLAGVGANVLTF. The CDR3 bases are TGTGCCAGCAGTTTCGGCCTAGCGGGAGTTGGGGCCAACGTCCTGACTTTC.

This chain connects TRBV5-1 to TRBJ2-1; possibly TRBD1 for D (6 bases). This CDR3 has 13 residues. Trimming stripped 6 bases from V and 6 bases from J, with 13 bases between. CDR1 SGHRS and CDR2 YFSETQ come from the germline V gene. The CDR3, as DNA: TGCGCCAGCACCAACTTACAGGGCAATGAGCAGTTCTTC. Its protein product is CASTNLQGNEQFF.

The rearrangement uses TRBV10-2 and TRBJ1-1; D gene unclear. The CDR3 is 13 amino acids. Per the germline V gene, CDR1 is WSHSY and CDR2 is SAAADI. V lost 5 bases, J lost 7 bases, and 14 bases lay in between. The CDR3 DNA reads TGCGCCAGCAGTAATACAGTTGGGCTTGAAGCTTTCTTT. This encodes CASSNTVGLEAFF.

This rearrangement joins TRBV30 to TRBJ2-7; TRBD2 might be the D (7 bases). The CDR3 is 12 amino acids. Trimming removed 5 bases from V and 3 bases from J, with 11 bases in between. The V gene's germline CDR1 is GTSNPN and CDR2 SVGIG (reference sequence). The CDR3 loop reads CAWEGEGYEQYF. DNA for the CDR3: TGTGCCTGGGAGGGGGAGGGCTACGAGCAGTACTTC.

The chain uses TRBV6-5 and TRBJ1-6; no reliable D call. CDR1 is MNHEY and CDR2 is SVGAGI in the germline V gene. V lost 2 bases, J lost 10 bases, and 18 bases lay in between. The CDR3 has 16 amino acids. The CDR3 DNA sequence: TGTGCCAGCAGTTACATTCCGGGCGCGGGTGGATCACCCCTCCACTTT. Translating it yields CASSYIPGAGGSPLHF.

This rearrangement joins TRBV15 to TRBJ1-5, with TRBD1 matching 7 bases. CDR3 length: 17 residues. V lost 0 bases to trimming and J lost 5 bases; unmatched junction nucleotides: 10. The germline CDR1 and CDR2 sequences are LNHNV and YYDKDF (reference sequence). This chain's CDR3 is CATSREGAGGLYQPQHF. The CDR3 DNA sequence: TGTGCCACCAGCAGAGAAGGGGCAGGGGGGCTTTATCAGCCCCAGCATTTT.

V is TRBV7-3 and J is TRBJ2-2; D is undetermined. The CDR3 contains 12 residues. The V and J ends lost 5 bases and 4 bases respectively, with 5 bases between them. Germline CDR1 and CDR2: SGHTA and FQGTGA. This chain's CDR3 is CASSQATGELFF. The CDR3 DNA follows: TGTGCCAGCAGCCAGGCCACCGGGGAGCTGTTTTTT.

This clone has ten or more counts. The CDR3 reads CASSTRTGEVNSPLHF. In DNA form, the CDR3 reads TGTGCCAGCAGCACCCGGACAGGGGAAGTAAATTCACCCCTCCACTTT. V and J are TRBV28 and TRBJ1-6; 9 positions match TRBD1. Looked up from germline, CDR1 is MDHEN and CDR2 is SYDVKM. This CDR3 is built from 16 residues. Trimming at V came to 6 bases and at J to 7 bases, leaving 10 bases not matched to a gene.

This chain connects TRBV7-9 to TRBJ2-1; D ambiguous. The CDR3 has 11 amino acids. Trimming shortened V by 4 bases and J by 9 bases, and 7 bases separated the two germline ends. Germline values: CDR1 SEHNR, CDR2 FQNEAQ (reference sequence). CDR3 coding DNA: TGTGCCAGCAGCTCCCCCTCTGAGCAGTTCTTC. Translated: CASSSPSEQFF.

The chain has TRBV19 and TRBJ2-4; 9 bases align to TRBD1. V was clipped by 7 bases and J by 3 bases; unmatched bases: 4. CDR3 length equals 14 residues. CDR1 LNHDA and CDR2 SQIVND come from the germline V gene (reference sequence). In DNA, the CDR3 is TGTGCCAGTAAAACAGGGGGCGGCAAAAACATTCAGTACTTC. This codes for CASKTGGGKNIQYF.

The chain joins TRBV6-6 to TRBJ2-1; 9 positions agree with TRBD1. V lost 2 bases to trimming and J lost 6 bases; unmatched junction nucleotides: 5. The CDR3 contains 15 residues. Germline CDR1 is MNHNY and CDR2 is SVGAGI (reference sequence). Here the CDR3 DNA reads TGTGCCAGCAGTTACGGGGACAGGGTAGGCAATGAGCAGTTCTTC. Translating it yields CASSYGDRVGNEQFF.